Listed below are T cell receptor beta chains from one sample, sequenced in a study of Ad26.COV2.S vaccination and SARS-CoV-2 variants. The protocol was immunoSEQ multiplex PCR, while the TCRdb copy is restricted to in-frame clones and leaves out a portion. There are about 350,000 clones in the sample; 80% to 90% occur only once, and around 11% lies in the top ten. The sequencing here drew on peripheral blood, taken in a trial of Ad26.COV2.S vaccine versus placebo. The receptors here all came from a person between 18 and 59 years old who received the Ad26.COV2.S COVID-19 vaccine or a placebo. The CDR3 runs from the conserved cysteine through the conserved F or W. A D gene is named only where the DNA matches it firmly. Clone size is shown for a subset of rows, as once, few, many or a class of expanded clone.

j_call: TRBJ1-2
d_call: TRBD1
v_call: TRBV7-9
clone_size: -
cdr3_aa: CASTIGTGVNYGYTF
cdr3_nt: TGTGCCAGCACCATAGGGACAGGGGTTAACTATGGCTACACCTTC

j_call: TRBJ1-2
d_call: -
v_call: TRBV10-3
clone_size: -
cdr3_aa: CAISAGGLNYGYTF
cdr3_nt: TGTGCCATCAGTGCGGGGGGGCTTAACTATGGCTACACCTTC

j_call: TRBJ2-7
d_call: TRBD1
v_call: TRBV12-3/TRBV12-4
clone_size: -
cdr3_aa: CASSLFRGYEQYF
cdr3_nt: TGTGCCAGCAGTTTGTTCAGGGGGTACGAGCAGTACTTC

j_call: TRBJ2-2
d_call: -
v_call: TRBV6-1
clone_size: -
cdr3_aa: CASSERITGELFF
cdr3_nt: TGTGCCAGCAGTGAGCGGATCACCGGGGAGCTGTTTTTT

j_call: TRBJ2-5
d_call: -
v_call: TRBV24-1
clone_size: -
cdr3_aa: CATSVGKVLETQYF
cdr3_nt: TGTGCCACCAGTGTTGGAAAGGTCCTGGAGACCCAGTACTTC

j_call: TRBJ1-1
d_call: -
v_call: TRBV2
clone_size: -
cdr3_aa: CASRILENTEAFF
cdr3_nt: TGTGCCAGCAGAATATTGGAGAACACTGAAGCTTTCTTT

j_call: TRBJ2-7
d_call: TRBD2
v_call: TRBV4-3
clone_size: -
cdr3_aa: CASSQDSGLAEGYEQYF
cdr3_nt: TGCGCCAGCAGCCAAGATTCCGGACTAGCGGAGGGCTACGAGCAGTACTTC

j_call: TRBJ2-7
d_call: TRBD2
v_call: TRBV10-3
clone_size: -
cdr3_aa: CAIGGVSYEQYF
cdr3_nt: TGTGCCATCGGGGGGGTCTCCTACGAGCAGTACTTC

j_call: TRBJ2-3
d_call: -
v_call: TRBV7-2
clone_size: once
cdr3_aa: CASSLNPPVLTDTQYF
cdr3_nt: TGTGCCAGCAGCTTAAACCCGCCTGTACTCACAGATACGCAGTATTTT

j_call: TRBJ1-6
d_call: -
v_call: TRBV4-1
clone_size: -
cdr3_aa: CASSQVPGNSPLHF
cdr3_nt: TGCGCCAGCAGCCAAGTCCCAGGGAATTCACCCCTCCACTTT

j_call: TRBJ1-5
d_call: -
v_call: TRBV28
clone_size: -
cdr3_aa: CASSLSPRNQPQHF
cdr3_nt: TGTGCCAGCAGTTTATCCCCCCGTAATCAGCCCCAGCATTTT

j_call: TRBJ2-1
d_call: -
v_call: TRBV5-4
clone_size: once
cdr3_aa: CASSHLPRRSIDNEQFF
cdr3_nt: TGTGCCAGCAGCCACTTGCCGAGGCGTTCTATCGACAATGAGCAGTTCTTC

j_call: TRBJ2-1
d_call: -
v_call: TRBV19
clone_size: -
cdr3_aa: CASSIRPSYEQFF
cdr3_nt: TGTGCCAGTAGTATAAGACCGTCCTATGAGCAGTTCTTC

j_call: TRBJ1-1
d_call: -
v_call: TRBV30
clone_size: few
cdr3_aa: CAWSKGVGAEAFF
cdr3_nt: TGTGCCTGGAGTAAGGGTGTGGGTGCTGAAGCTTTCTTT

j_call: TRBJ1-4
d_call: -
v_call: TRBV14
clone_size: -
cdr3_aa: CASSQSRANEKLFF
cdr3_nt: TGTGCCAGCAGCCAATCCAGGGCCAATGAAAAACTGTTTTTT

j_call: TRBJ2-5
d_call: -
v_call: TRBV2
clone_size: -
cdr3_aa: CASRTEETQYF
cdr3_nt: TGTGCCAGCCGGACAGAAGAGACCCAGTACTTC

j_call: TRBJ1-2
d_call: TRBD1
v_call: TRBV6-5
clone_size: -
cdr3_aa: CASSWDRESGGYTF
cdr3_nt: TGTGCCAGCAGCTGGGACAGGGAATCGGGGGGCTACACCTTC

j_call: TRBJ2-7
d_call: TRBD1
v_call: TRBV29-1
clone_size: -
cdr3_aa: CSAGTGFYEQYF
cdr3_nt: TGCAGCGCCGGGACAGGGTTCTACGAGCAGTACTTC

j_call: TRBJ1-2
d_call: -
v_call: TRBV4-2
clone_size: -
cdr3_aa: CASSQTGTSLYGYTF
cdr3_nt: TGTGCCAGCAGCCAAACCGGGACAAGTCTTTATGGCTACACCTTC

j_call: TRBJ1-2
d_call: -
v_call: TRBV5-1
clone_size: -
cdr3_aa: CASSLNSRDLWDYTF
cdr3_nt: TGCGCCAGCAGCTTGAATTCTCGAGACCTATGGGACTACACCTTC

j_call: TRBJ2-1
d_call: TRBD2
v_call: TRBV5-5
clone_size: -
cdr3_aa: CASSLVLAGVNSYNEQFF
cdr3_nt: TGTGCCAGCAGCTTGGTTTTAGCGGGGGTGAACTCCTACAATGAGCAGTTCTTC

j_call: TRBJ1-6
d_call: TRBD1
v_call: TRBV5-1
clone_size: -
cdr3_aa: CASSGTVDNSPLHF
cdr3_nt: TGCGCCAGCAGCGGGACAGTTGATAATTCACCCCTCCACTTT

j_call: TRBJ1-6
d_call: -
v_call: TRBV6-2/TRBV6-3
clone_size: -
cdr3_aa: CASSYNWYGKSYNSPLHF
cdr3_nt: TGTGCCAGCAGTTACAATTGGTATGGAAAGTCCTATAATTCACCCCTCCACTTT

j_call: TRBJ2-1
d_call: TRBD1
v_call: TRBV7-9
clone_size: -
cdr3_aa: CASSPDRGFNEQFF
cdr3_nt: TGTGCCAGCAGCCCCGACAGGGGATTCAATGAGCAGTTCTTC

j_call: TRBJ2-1
d_call: -
v_call: TRBV5-4
clone_size: -
cdr3_aa: CASSLGGAGGHNEQFF
cdr3_nt: TGTGCCAGCAGCTTGGGAGGGGCCGGAGGACACAATGAGCAGTTCTTC

j_call: TRBJ2-6
d_call: -
v_call: TRBV19
clone_size: -
cdr3_aa: CASSRPGANVLTF
cdr3_nt: TGTGCCAGTAGTAGGCCTGGGGCCAACGTCCTGACTTTC

j_call: TRBJ2-5
d_call: -
v_call: TRBV10-3
clone_size: -
cdr3_aa: CAISDGMGVETQYF
cdr3_nt: TGTGCCATCAGTGACGGGATGGGGGTTGAGACCCAGTACTTC

j_call: TRBJ2-1
d_call: -
v_call: TRBV21-1
clone_size: -
cdr3_aa: CASSNPWSYNEQFF
cdr3_nt: TGTGCCAGCAGCAACCCCTGGTCCTACAATGAGCAGTTCTTC

j_call: TRBJ2-4
d_call: -
v_call: TRBV7-8
clone_size: -
cdr3_aa: CASSRRIQNIQYF
cdr3_nt: TGTGCCAGCAGCCGAAGGATCCAAAACATTCAGTACTTC

j_call: TRBJ2-3
d_call: -
v_call: TRBV25-1
clone_size: -
cdr3_aa: CASSDEWADTQYF
cdr3_nt: TGTGCCAGCAGTGACGAGTGGGCAGATACGCAGTATTTT

j_call: TRBJ2-2
d_call: -
v_call: TRBV4-3
clone_size: -
cdr3_aa: CASSQATWNTGELFF
cdr3_nt: TGCGCCAGCAGCCAGGCTACATGGAACACCGGGGAGCTGTTTTTT

j_call: TRBJ2-3
d_call: -
v_call: TRBV12-3/TRBV12-4
clone_size: -
cdr3_aa: CASRAGRTDTQYF
cdr3_nt: TGTGCCAGCAGGGCGGGCCGCACAGATACGCAGTATTTT

j_call: TRBJ2-1
d_call: TRBD1
v_call: TRBV9
clone_size: -
cdr3_aa: CASSEVTGGLEEQFF
cdr3_nt: TGTGCCAGCAGCGAAGTGACAGGGGGCTTGGAGGAGCAGTTCTTC

j_call: TRBJ2-1
d_call: TRBD1
v_call: TRBV2
clone_size: -
cdr3_aa: CASPGGTGPNEQFF
cdr3_nt: TGTGCCAGCCCAGGGGGGACAGGGCCCAATGAGCAGTTCTTC

j_call: TRBJ1-1
d_call: -
v_call: TRBV2
clone_size: -
cdr3_aa: CASSEPGNTEAFF
cdr3_nt: TGTGCCAGCAGTGAACCAGGGAACACTGAAGCTTTCTTT

j_call: TRBJ1-1
d_call: TRBD1
v_call: TRBV15
clone_size: once
cdr3_aa: CATSGRGQQNTEAFF
cdr3_nt: TGTGCCACCAGCGGGAGGGGACAGCAGAACACTGAAGCTTTCTTT

j_call: TRBJ1-4
d_call: TRBD1
v_call: TRBV10-3
clone_size: -
cdr3_aa: CAISTTGGEATNEKLFF
cdr3_nt: TGTGCCATCAGCACTACAGGGGGCGAGGCAACTAATGAAAAACTGTTTTTT